These 20 T cell receptor beta chains were all obtained from the same sample, sequenced in a study of shared clonotypes between healthy human individuals. TCRdb keeps only in-frame clones here, not all; method: immunoSEQ multiplex PCR. The table lists 450,000 or so clones, roughly three quarters of them singletons. Sample: PBMCs. These receptors originate from a woman aged 40 to 49 in good health. Some clones in this sample may be carry-over from other donors' samples.

This clone has a handful of counts. V usage is TRBV29-1 and J usage is TRBJ2-7, with 7 bases aligning to TRBD2. This CDR3 is built from 12 residues. Germline trimming cut 6 bases from V and 0 bases from J; bases unmatched to any gene: 2. CDR1 and CDR2 from the germline V gene are SQVTM and ANQGSEA. The CDR3 nucleotides are TGCAGCGTGCGGGAGAGCTCCTACGAGCAGTACTTC. Protein product: CSVRESSYEQYF.

This clone appeared a single time. The chain is built from TRBV28 and TRBJ1-2; no reliable D call. This CDR3 is built from 15 residues. Germline CDR1 reads MDHEN; CDR2 reads SYDVKM. Trimming stripped 6 bases from V and 3 bases from J, with 17 bases between. The CDR3 spells CASRLGLGRDYGYTF. For the CDR3, the DNA is TGTGCCAGCAGACTTGGCCTCGGCAGAGACTATGGCTACACCTTC.

This clone was found many times. The genes are TRBV7-8 and TRBJ1-5; perhaps TRBD1 as D (6 bases). The V gene's germline CDR1 is SGHVS and CDR2 FQNEAQ. The CDR3 spans 17 residues. The ends were cut back, 6 bases at V and 0 bases at J, with 18 bases in the middle. CDR3 bases: TGTGCCAGCAGTGAAAGAGCGGGGGCATATAGCAATCAGCCCCAGCATTTT. The encoded protein is CASSERAGAYSNQPQHF.

This clone was observed a single time. A far larger clone is one nucleotide away, so this likely arose from a read error. J is TRBJ2-1 and V is TRBV11-2, with 9 bases that match TRBD2. The CDR3 loop spans 15 amino acids. Germline values: CDR1 SGHAT, CDR2 FQNNGV. Losses at the gene ends were 5 bases for V and 5 bases for J; bases not matched to a gene: 7. The CDR3 sequence is CASSVQAGGHNEQFF. The DNA for the CDR3 is TGTGCCAGCAGCGTGCAAGCGGGAGGACACAATGAGCAGTTCTTC. Variable domain in full (rest from reference TRBV11-2 and TRBJ2-1): EAGVAQSPRYKIIEKRQSVAFWCNPISGHATLYWYQQILGQGPKLLIQFQNNGVVDDSQLPKDRFSAERLKGVDSTLKIQPAKLEDSAVYLCASSVQAGGHNEQFFGPGTRLTVL.

The V gene is TRBV4-2, the J gene TRBJ2-7; D may be TRBD1 (6 bases). The CDR3 has 14 residues. Germline values: CDR1 LGHNA, CDR2 YNFKEQ. Trimming removed 4 bases from V and 2 bases from J, with 12 bases in between. CDR3 sequence (DNA): TGTGCCAGCAGCCGGGACGGGACAACCTACGAGCAGTACTTC. It translates to CASSRDGTTYEQYF.

This chain links TRBV27 with TRBJ2-2; the D is unclear. CDR1 is MNHEY and CDR2 is SMNVEV in the germline V gene (reference sequence). This CDR3 spans 15 amino acids. Trimming took off 1 base at V and 4 bases at J, with 10 bases between the two ends. The CDR3 here is CASSLFQQATGELFF. For the CDR3, the DNA is TGTGCCAGCAGTTTATTCCAGCAGGCCACCGGGGAGCTGTTTTTT.

A remark on this clone: A single base is all that separates this from a far larger clone, so a read error is likely. The V gene is TRBV29-1, the J gene TRBJ2-1; D is possibly TRBD2 (5 bases). The CDR3 has 11 residues. V dropped 8 bases and J dropped 7 bases, with 12 bases sitting between them. CDR1 is SQVTM and CDR2 is ANQGSEA in the germline V gene. CDR3 loop: CSLVRGNEQFF. Written as DNA, the CDR3 is TGCAGCCTTGTAAGAGGGAATGAGCAGTTCTTC.

The V call is TRBV7-4, the J call TRBJ2-3, with TRBD2 matching over 9 bases. CDR1 SGHVT and CDR2 SQSDAQ come from the germline V gene. The CDR3 is 14 residues long. V lost 7 bases to trimming and J lost 1 base; unmatched junction nucleotides: 3. CDR3 region: CASIWTSGTDTQYF. CDR3 nucleotide sequence: TGTGCCAGCATATGGACTAGCGGCACAGATACGCAGTATTTT. The complete variable domain, with remaining parts taken from reference TRBV7-4 and TRBJ2-3, reads GAGVSQSPRYKVAKRGRDVALRCDSISGHVTLYWYRQTLGQGSEVLTYSQSDAQRDKSGRPSGRFSAERPERSVSTLKIQRTEQGDSAVYLCASIWTSGTDTQYFGPGTRLTVL.

Comment on this clone: A much larger clone differs from this one at a single base, so this may be a read error. Other DNA sequences within the sample encode an identical CDR3. J is TRBJ2-7 and V is TRBV6-4, with 9 nucleotides matching TRBD1. Germline V gene data show CDR1 as MRHNA and CDR2 as SNTAGT. The CDR3 consists of 15 residues. In nucleotides, the CDR3 is TGCGCCAGCAGTGCCACAGGGGGCGCGGGTGACGAGCAGTACTTC. Protein: CASSATGGAGDEQYF.

This clone was picked up a small number of times. Distinct nucleotide sequences in the sample also encode this CDR3. The chain has TRBV27 and TRBJ2-1, with 9 bases lining up with TRBD2. Germline trimming cut 0 bases from V and 4 bases from J; bases unmatched to any gene: 1. CDR1 is MNHEY and CDR2 is SMNVEV in the germline V gene (reference sequence). The CDR3 sequence is 15 residues long. The CDR3 region is CASSLSSGSYNEQFF. The DNA for the CDR3 is TGTGCCAGCAGTTTATCTAGCGGGAGTTACAATGAGCAGTTCTTC.

This chain connects TRBV13 to TRBJ1-3; D uncertain. Germline V CDR1 and CDR2: PRHDT, FYEKMQ (reference sequence). This CDR3 comprises 14 residues. Trimming pared 1 base from V and 9 bases from J, leaving 13 bases between. The CDR3 spells CASSLDSQLSTIYF. For the CDR3, the DNA is TGTGCCAGCAGCTTAGACTCCCAATTGAGCACCATATATTTT.

This chain joins TRBV6-5 and TRBJ2-7, with D hard to call. Germline CDR1 and CDR2: MNHEY and SVGAGI. The CDR3 runs 15 residues. V was trimmed by 6 bases and J by 3 bases, leaving 18 bases between them. The CDR3 DNA is TGTGCCAGCAGCAAGTTCCACCTAGGAAGCTACGAGCAGTACTTC. Encoded protein: CASSKFHLGSYEQYF.

The chain couples TRBV6-5 to TRBJ2-7; D remains unclear. Trimming removed 0 bases from V and 3 bases from J, with 9 bases in between. The CDR3 has 14 residues. Germline V CDR1 and CDR2: MNHEY, SVGAGI. CDR3 DNA: TGTGCCAGCAGTTACTCGGCTCGCTACTACGAGCAGTACTTC. Protein sequence: CASSYSARYYEQYF.

As regards this clone: The CDR3 end shows no conserved phenylalanine or tryptophan, and so a read error is likely. The CDR3 nucleotides are TGTGCCAGCAGTGACGCGGCGGGGGCTAGCTATGGCTACACCCTC. The encoded protein is CASSDAAGASYGYTL. The rearrangement joins TRBV6-4 to TRBJ1-2, with TRBD1 as a possible D gene (6 bases). From germline, CDR1 is MRHNA and CDR2 SNTAGT. This CDR3 spans 15 amino acids. The V and J ends lost 2 bases and 4 bases respectively, with 14 bases between them.

A remark on this clone: Since a far larger clone is one base different, this is likely a read error. The chain is built from TRBV20-1 and TRBJ1-1; no clear D. The CDR3 contains 11 residues. Germline V lookup: CDR1 DFQATT, CDR2 SNEGSKA (reference sequence). CDR3 sequence (DNA): TGCAGTGCTAGTAAGAACACTGCAGCTTTCTTT. This sequence encodes CSASKNTAAFF.

The chain couples TRBV11-3 to TRBJ2-1; 11 nucleotides agree with TRBD2. In germline, CDR1 is SGHNT, CDR2 YENEEA. Trimming cost V 4 bases and J 7 bases; bases outside gene matches: 15. The CDR3 is 18 residues long. CDR3 region: CASSSTGWGTSGSNEQFF. In DNA, the CDR3 is TGTGCCAGCAGCTCCACGGGCTGGGGGACTAGCGGAAGTAATGAGCAGTTCTTC.

This clone was counted between two and nine times. This chain joins TRBV29-1 and TRBJ2-6; D unclear. This CDR3 has 13 residues. Germline loops: CDR1 SQVTM, CDR2 ANQGSEA. V was clipped by 7 bases and J by 0 bases, with 7 bases between them. The CDR3: CSAAASGANVLTF. CDR3 nucleotide sequence: TGCAGCGCCGCTGCCTCTGGGGCCAACGTCCTGACTTTC.

V is TRBV5-1 and J is TRBJ2-1, with TRBD2 matching over 7 bases. J was trimmed by 5 bases and V by 1 base; bases with no gene match: 6. The CDR3 length is 15 residues. Germline values: CDR1 SGHRS, CDR2 YFSETQ. CDR3 region: CASSLFTSEDNEQFF. The CDR3 coding sequence is TGCGCCAGCAGCTTGTTTACTAGCGAGGACAATGAGCAGTTCTTC.

The chain uses TRBV10-3 and TRBJ1-5, with D perhaps matching TRBD1 (5 bases). Germline V gene data show CDR1 as ENHRY and CDR2 as SYGVKD. This CDR3 is built from 15 residues. Trimming took 3 bases from V and 6 from J, leaving 15 bases between them. The CDR3 region has the DNA TGTGCCATCAGTGACACCCTGGGGGGAGGTCAGCCCCAGCATTTT. Its protein product is CAISDTLGGGQPQHF.

Turning to this clone: Being one base from a much bigger clone, this may be a read error. The CDR3 loop reads CASSGPGQGTPCEQYF. The CDR3 region has the DNA TGTGCCAGCAGTGGCCCGGGGCAGGGGACTCCCTGCGAGCAGTACTTC. The rearrangement joins TRBV28 to TRBJ2-7, with D perhaps being TRBD1 or TRBD2 (6 bases each). The germline V and J ends were trimmed by 5 bases and 6 bases, with 23 bases remaining between them. Germline CDR1 and CDR2: MDHEN and SYDVKM. The CDR3 consists of 16 residues.